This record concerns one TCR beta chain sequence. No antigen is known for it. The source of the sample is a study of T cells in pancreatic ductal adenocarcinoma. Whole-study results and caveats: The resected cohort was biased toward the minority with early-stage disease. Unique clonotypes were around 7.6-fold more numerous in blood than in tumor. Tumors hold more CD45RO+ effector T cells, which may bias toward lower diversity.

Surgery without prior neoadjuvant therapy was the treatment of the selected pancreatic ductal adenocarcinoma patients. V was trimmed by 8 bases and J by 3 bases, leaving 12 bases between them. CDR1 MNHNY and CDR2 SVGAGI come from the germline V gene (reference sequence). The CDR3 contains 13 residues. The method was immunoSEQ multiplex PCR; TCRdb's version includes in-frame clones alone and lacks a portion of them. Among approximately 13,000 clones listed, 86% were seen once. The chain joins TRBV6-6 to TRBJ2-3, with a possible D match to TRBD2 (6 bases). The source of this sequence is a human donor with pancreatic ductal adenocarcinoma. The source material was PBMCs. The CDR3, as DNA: TGTGCCAGCTGCCGGGAGTATACAGATACGCAGTATTTT. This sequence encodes CASCREYTDTQYF.